This note documents a single T cell receptor (beta chain) sequence. Its target is unknown. This sample stems from a study of Ad26.COV2.S vaccination and SARS-CoV-2 variants. CDR1 and CDR2 from the germline V gene are SGHTA and FQGTGA. The V gene lost 2 bases and the J gene lost 1 base, with 9 bases spanning the gap. The CDR3 loop spans 14 amino acids. This table comes from immunoSEQ multiplex PCR, and its TCRdb copy is limited to in-frame clones, with some not included. The table has about 180,000 clones, roughly 85% seen once. Findings and limits, study-wide: Breadth and depth estimates from TCRs may understate total T cell responses. Reported findings describe substantial breadth in spike-specific CD8+ and CD4+ T cell responses following vaccination. Vaccinees displayed broader spike-specific TCR repertoires than placebo recipients. People who got the vaccine or the placebo had similar non-spike TCR breadth.

The sequence was obtained from a human donor who had recovered from COVID-19. Material: peripheral blood, obtained after recovery from COVID-19. This chain connects TRBV7-3 to TRBJ2-7; D is unresolved. CDR3 sequence (DNA): TGTGCCAGCAGCTTATCGTCTGAGTCCTACGAGCAGTACTTC. Protein product: CASSLSSESYEQYF.